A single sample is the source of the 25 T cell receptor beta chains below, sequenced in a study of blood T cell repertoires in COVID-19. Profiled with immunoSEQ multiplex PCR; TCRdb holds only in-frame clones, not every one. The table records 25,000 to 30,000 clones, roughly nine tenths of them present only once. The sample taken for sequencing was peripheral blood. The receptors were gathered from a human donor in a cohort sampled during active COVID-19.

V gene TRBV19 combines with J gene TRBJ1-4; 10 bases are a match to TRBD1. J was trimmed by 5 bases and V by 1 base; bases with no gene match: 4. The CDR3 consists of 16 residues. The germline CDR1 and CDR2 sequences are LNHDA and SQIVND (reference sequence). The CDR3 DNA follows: TGTGCCAGTAGTATAGTTCGGACAGGGGGAAATGAAAAACTGTTTTTT. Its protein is CASSIVRTGGNEKLFF.

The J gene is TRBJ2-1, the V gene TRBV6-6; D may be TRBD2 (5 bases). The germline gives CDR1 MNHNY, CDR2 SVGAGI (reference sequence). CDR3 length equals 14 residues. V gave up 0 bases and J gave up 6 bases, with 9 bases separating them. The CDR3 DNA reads TGTGCCAGCAGTTACTCTCCGGGGAGCAATGAGCAGTTCTTC. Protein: CASSYSPGSNEQFF.

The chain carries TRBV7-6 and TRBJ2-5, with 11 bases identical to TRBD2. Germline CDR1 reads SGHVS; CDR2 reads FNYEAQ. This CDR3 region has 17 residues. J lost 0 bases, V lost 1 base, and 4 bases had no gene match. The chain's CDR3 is CASSLGASGGYQETQYF. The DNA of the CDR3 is TGTGCCAGCAGCTTAGGGGCTAGCGGGGGGTACCAAGAGACCCAGTACTTC.

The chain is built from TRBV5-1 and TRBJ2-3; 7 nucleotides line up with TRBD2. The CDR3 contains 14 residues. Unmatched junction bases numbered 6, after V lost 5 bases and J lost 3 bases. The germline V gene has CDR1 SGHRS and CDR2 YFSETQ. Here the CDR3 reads CASRGGTTTDTQYF. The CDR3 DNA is TGCGCCAGCAGGGGAGGGACTACAACAGATACGCAGTATTTT.

The CDR3 DNA reads TGTGCCAGTAGGACAGGACTAGCGGACTCCTACAATGAGCAGTTCTTC. It encodes CASRTGLADSYNEQFF. J is TRBJ2-1 and V is TRBV19; 10 bases are a match to TRBD2. V dropped 6 bases and J dropped 0; count of bases not matched to a gene: 5. The CDR3 contains 16 residues. Germline V gives CDR1 LNHDA, CDR2 SQIVND (reference sequence).

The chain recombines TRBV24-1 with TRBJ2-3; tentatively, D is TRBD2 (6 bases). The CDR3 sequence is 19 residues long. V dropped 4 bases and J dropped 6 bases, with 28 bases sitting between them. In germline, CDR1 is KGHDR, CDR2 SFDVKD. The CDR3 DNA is TGTGCCACCAGTGACCTCCCGACTAGACGGGCTTTTGAAGCGGATACGCAGTATTTT. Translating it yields CATSDLPTRRAFEADTQYF.

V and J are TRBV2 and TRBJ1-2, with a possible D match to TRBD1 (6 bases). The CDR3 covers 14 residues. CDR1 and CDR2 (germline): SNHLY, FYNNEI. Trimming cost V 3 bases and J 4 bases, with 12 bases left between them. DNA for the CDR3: TGTGCCAGCAGTGATGGCAGGGGCCGCTATGGCTACACCTTC. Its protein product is CASSDGRGRYGYTF.

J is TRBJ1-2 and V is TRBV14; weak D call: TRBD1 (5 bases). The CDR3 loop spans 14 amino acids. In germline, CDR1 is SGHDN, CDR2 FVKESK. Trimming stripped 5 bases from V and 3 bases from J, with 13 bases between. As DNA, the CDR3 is TGTGCCAGCAGCGCCGGCAGGGCAGACTATGGCTACACCTTC. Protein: CASSAGRADYGYTF.

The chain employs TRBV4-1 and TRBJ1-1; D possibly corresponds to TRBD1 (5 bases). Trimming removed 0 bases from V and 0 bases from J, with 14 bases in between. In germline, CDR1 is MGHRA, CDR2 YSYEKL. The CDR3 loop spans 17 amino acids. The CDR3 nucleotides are TGCGCCAGCAGCCAAGATTGGCAGGGAGGGATGAACACTGAAGCTTTCTTT. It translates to CASSQDWQGGMNTEAFF.

CDR3: CASSPPMGQGYEQYF. The CDR3 coding sequence is TGTGCCAGCTCACCACCTATGGGACAGGGCTACGAGCAGTACTTC. The rearrangement links TRBV18 to TRBJ2-7; TRBD1 matches at 9 bases. V dropped 0 bases and J dropped 3; count of bases not matched to a gene: 3. The germline CDR1 and CDR2 sequences are KGHSH and LQKENI. This CDR3 is built from 15 residues.

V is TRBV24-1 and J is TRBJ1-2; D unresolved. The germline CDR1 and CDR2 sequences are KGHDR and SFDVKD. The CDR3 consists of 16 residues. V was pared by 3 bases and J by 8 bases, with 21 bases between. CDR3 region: CATSDPLSHELWGYTF. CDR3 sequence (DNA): TGTGCCACCAGTGATCCGCTTAGCCATGAACTTTGGGGCTACACCTTC.

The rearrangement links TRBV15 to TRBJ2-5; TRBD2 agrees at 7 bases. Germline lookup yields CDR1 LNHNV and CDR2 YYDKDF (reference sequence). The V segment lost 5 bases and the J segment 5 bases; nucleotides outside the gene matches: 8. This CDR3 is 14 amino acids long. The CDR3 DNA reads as TGTGCCACCAGCCTCGTGGGAGGGAGCGAGACCCAGTACTTC. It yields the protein CATSLVGGSETQYF.

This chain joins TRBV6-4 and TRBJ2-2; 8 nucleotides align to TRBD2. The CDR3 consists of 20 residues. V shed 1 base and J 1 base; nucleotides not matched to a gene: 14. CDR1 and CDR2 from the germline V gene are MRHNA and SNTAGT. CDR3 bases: TGTGCCAGCAGTGACTTCCCATGGTGGGCGGGGGGCATGAACACCGGGGAGCTGTTTTTT. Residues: CASSDFPWWAGGMNTGELFF.

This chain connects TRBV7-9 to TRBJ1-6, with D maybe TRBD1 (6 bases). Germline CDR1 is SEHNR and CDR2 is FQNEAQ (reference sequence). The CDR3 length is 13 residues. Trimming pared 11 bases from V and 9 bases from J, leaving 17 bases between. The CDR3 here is CAVQRTDGSPLHF. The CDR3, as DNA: TGTGCCGTGCAAAGGACAGATGGTTCACCCCTCCACTTT. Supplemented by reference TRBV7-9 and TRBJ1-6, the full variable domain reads DTGVSQNPRHKITKRGQNVTFRCDPISEHNRLYWYRQTLGQGPEFLTYFQNEAQLEKSRLLSDRFSAERPKGSFSTLEIQRTEQGDSAMYLCAVQRTDGSPLHFGNGTRLTVT.

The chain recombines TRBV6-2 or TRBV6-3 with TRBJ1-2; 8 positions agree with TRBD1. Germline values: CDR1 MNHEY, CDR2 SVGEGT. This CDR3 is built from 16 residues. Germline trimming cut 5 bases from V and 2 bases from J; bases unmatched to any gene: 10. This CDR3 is CASSLGQGLVNYGYTF. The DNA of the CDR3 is TGTGCCAGCAGTCTCGGACAGGGACTTGTCAACTATGGCTACACCTTC.

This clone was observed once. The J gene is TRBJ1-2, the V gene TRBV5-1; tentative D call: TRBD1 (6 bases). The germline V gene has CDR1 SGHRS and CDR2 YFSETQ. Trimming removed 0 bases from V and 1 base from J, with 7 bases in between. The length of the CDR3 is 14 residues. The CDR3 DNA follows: TGCGCCAGCAGCTTGGAAGGGGGTAACTATGGCTACACCTTC. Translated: CASSLEGGNYGYTF. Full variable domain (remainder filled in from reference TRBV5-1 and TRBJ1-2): KAGVTQTPRYLIKTRGQQVTLSCSPISGHRSVSWYQQTPGQGLQFLFEYFSETQRNKGNFPGRFSGRQFSNSRSEMNVSTLELGDSALYLCASSLEGGNYGYTFGSGTRLTVV.

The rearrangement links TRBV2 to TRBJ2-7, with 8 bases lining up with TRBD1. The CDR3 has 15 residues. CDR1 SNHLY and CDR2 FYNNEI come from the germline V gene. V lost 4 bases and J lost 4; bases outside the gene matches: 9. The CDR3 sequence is CASSGGQGQFYEQYF. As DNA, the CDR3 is TGTGCCAGCAGTGGCGGACAGGGTCAGTTTTACGAGCAGTACTTC.

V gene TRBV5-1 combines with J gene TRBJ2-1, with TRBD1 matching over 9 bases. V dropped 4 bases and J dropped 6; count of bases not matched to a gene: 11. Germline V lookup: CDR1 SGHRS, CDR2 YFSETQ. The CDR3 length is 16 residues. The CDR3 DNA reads TGCGCCAGCAGCAGAGTGCCCCGGGACAGGGTCAATGAGCAGTTCTTC. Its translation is CASSRVPRDRVNEQFF.

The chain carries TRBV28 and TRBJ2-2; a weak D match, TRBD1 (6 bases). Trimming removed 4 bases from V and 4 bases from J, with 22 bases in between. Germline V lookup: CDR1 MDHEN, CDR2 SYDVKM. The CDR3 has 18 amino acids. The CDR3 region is CASSSLSSVGAVTGELFF. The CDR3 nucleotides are TGTGCCAGCAGTTCCCTATCCAGCGTGGGGGCTGTCACCGGGGAGCTGTTTTTT. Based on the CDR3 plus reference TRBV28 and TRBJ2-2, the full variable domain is DVKVTQSSRYLVKRTGEKVFLECVQDMDHENMFWYRQDPGLGLRLIYFSYDVKMKEKGDIPEGYSVSREKKERFSLILESASTNQTSMYLCASSSLSSVGAVTGELFFGEGSRLTVL.

The CDR3 DNA sequence: TGTGCCAGCAGCTTAGCTACCCCCGTTTCGGACTCCGGTGGTGGCACCGGGGAGCTGTTTTTT. It yields the protein CASSLATPVSDSGGGTGELFF. The V call is TRBV7-6, the J call TRBJ2-2; perhaps TRBD2 as D (5 bases). Germline V gene lookup returns CDR1 SGHVS and CDR2 FNYEAQ. The CDR3 length is 21 residues. V lost 0 bases and J lost 4, with 27 bases in between.

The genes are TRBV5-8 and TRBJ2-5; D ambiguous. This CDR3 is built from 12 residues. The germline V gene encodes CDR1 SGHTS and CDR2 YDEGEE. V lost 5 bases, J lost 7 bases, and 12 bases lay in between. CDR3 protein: CASSQRLATQYF. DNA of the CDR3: TGTGCCAGCAGTCAAAGATTGGCGACCCAGTACTTC.

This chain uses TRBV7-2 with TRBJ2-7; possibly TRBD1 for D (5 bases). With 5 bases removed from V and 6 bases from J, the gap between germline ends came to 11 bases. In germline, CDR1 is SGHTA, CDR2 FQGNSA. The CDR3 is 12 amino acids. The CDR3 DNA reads TGTGCCAGCAGCCCCCGCCAGGGCGAGCAGTACTTC. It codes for CASSPRQGEQYF.

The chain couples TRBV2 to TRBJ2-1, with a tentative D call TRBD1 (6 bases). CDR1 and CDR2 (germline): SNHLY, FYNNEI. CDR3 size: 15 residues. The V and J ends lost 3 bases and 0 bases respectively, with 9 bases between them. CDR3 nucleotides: TGTGCCAGCAGTGAGAGACAGGACTCCTACAATGAGCAGTTCTTC. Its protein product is CASSERQDSYNEQFF.

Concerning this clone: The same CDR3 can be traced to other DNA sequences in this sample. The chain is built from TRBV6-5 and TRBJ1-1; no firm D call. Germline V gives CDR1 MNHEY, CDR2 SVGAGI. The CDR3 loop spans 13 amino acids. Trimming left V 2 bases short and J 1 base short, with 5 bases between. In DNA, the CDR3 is TGTGCCAGCAGTTACCGCGGGAACACTGAAGCTTTCTTT. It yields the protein CASSYRGNTEAFF.

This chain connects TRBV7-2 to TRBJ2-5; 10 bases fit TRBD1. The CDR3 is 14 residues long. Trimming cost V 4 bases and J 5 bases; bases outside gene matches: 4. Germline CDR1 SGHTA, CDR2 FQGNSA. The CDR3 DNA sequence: TGTGCCAGCAGCTCTCGGACAGGGGGGGAGACCCAGTACTTC. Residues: CASSSRTGGETQYF.